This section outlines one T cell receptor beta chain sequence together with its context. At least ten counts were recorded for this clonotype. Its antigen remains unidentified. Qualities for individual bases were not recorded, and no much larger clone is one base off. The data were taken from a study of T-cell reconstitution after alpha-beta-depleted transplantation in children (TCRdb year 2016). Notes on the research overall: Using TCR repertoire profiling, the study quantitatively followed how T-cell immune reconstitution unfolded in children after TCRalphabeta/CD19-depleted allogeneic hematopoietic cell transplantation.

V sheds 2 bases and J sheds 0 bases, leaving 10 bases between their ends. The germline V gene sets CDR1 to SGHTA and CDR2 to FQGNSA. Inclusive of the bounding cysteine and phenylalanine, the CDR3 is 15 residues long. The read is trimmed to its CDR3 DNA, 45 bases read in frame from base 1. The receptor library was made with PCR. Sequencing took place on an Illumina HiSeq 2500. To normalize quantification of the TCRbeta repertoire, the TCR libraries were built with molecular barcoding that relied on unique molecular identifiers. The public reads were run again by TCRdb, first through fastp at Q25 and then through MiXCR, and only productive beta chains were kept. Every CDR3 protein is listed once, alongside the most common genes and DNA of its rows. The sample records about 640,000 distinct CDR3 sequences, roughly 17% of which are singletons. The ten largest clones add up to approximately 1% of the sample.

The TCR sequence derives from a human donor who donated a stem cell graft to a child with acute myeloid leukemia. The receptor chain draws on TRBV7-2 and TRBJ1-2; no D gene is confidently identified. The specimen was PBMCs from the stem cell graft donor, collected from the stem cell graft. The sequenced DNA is TGTGCCAGCAGCTTAACGACTATAGCTAACTATGGCTACACCTTC. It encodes CASSLTTIANYGYTF.